This TCR beta chain was retrieved from a study of control samples from healthy donors and cancer patients. Only in-frame clones appear in the TCRdb table, and some are missing; sequencing was by immunoSEQ multiplex PCR. This sample carries 150,000 to 200,000 clones, about 91% of them seen once, and the ten largest clones take about 2.1%. CDR1 WSHSY and CDR2 SAAADI come from the germline V gene. The CDR3 length is 13 residues. The V gene lost 6 bases and the J gene lost 2 bases, with 10 bases spanning the gap. This chain joins TRBV10-2 and TRBJ2-5; D gene uncertain. The TCR was taken from a woman aged 40 to 50 in good health. Sequencing was performed on blood. The CDR3 reads CASSKGHQETQYF. CDR3 nucleotides: TGCGCCAGCAGCAAGGGCCATCAAGAGACCCAGTACTTC.